This entry lists 16 T cell receptor beta chains sequenced from one sample in a study of blood T cell repertoires in COVID-19. Produced via immunoSEQ multiplex PCR; TCRdb's table is partial and in-frame only. The table shows more than 200,000 clones, with around 90% occurring only once. Sequenced material: peripheral blood. Receptors originate from a young man with COVID-19, enrolled during active disease.

The chain couples TRBV6-4 to TRBJ2-2, with a possible D match to TRBD2 (6 bases). The germline V gene encodes CDR1 MRHNA and CDR2 SNTAGT. Deletions cut 4 bases from V and 7 bases from J, with 13 bases between. This CDR3 has 14 amino acids. The CDR3 DNA is TGTGCCAGCAGTGTTCAGGGAGGCGGCGGGGAGCTGTTTTTT. Protein: CASSVQGGGGELFF.

The chain joins TRBV6-6 to TRBJ1-2, with a possible D match to TRBD1 (6 bases). Looked up from germline, CDR1 is MNHNY and CDR2 is SVGAGI (reference sequence). The CDR3 sequence is 14 residues long. The V and J ends lost 4 bases and 4 bases respectively, with 13 bases between them. This CDR3 reads CASSSGGRGYGYTF. Here the CDR3 DNA reads TGTGCCAGCAGTTCGGGGGGGCGCGGCTATGGCTACACCTTC.

The V gene is TRBV6-5, the J gene TRBJ1-5; the D gene is possibly TRBD1 (5 bases). Germline-derived CDR1 and CDR2 are MNHEY and SVGAGI. V was pared by 6 bases and J by 6 bases, with 15 bases between. This CDR3 region has 14 residues. The CDR3 nucleotides read TGTGCCAGCAGACCGACAGCAGTTAGTCAGCCCCAGCATTTT. This gives the protein CASRPTAVSQPQHF.

The chain has TRBV5-1 and TRBJ2-3, with 12 nucleotides matching TRBD1. The length of the CDR3 is 16 residues. V was clipped by 4 bases and J by 4 bases; unmatched bases: 7. Germline V gene data show CDR1 as SGHRS and CDR2 as YFSETQ. The CDR3 DNA follows: TGCGCCAGCAGCCCACCCGGGACAGGGGGCCCAGATACGCAGTATTTT. The encoded protein is CASSPPGTGGPDTQYF.

The chain couples TRBV12-3 or TRBV12-4 to TRBJ1-4; TRBD1 matches 9 bases. The CDR3 is 13 residues long. Losses at the gene ends were 6 bases for V and 8 bases for J; bases not matched to a gene: 4. CDR3 sequence: CASSRQGDEKLFF. The CDR3 DNA reads as TGTGCCAGCAGCCGACAGGGGGACGAAAAACTGTTTTTT.

This clone was seen more than once but under ten times. The chain joins TRBV28 to TRBJ1-4, with 8 bases lining up with TRBD1. The CDR3 consists of 13 residues. Losses at the gene ends were 4 bases for V and 8 bases for J; bases not matched to a gene: 3. The V gene's germline CDR1 is MDHEN and CDR2 SYDVKM. CDR3 nucleotide sequence: TGTGCCAGCAGTTCCGGGGACAGGGAAAAACTGTTTTTT. It translates to CASSSGDREKLFF.

The chain links TRBV7-7 to TRBJ2-3; 8 nucleotides agree with TRBD2. From germline, CDR1 is SSHAT and CDR2 FNYEAQ (reference sequence). V shed 2 bases, J shed 5 bases, and the junction held 6 bases outside the gene matches. The CDR3 has 15 residues. The CDR3: CASSLNGGAVDTQYF. The CDR3, as DNA: TGTGCCAGCAGCTTAAACGGGGGGGCCGTAGATACGCAGTATTTT. The entire variable domain, with the rest obtained from reference TRBV7-7 and TRBJ2-3, is as follows: GAGVSQSPRYKVTKRGQDVTLRCDPISSHATLYWYQQALGQGPEFLTYFNYEAQPDKSGLPSDRFSAERPEGSISTLTIQRTEQRDSAMYRCASSLNGGAVDTQYFGPGTRLTVL.

The chain has TRBV5-1 and TRBJ1-1, with D uncertain. The CDR3 loop spans 15 amino acids. V lost 2 bases, J lost 1 base, and 12 bases lay in between. CDR1 is SGHRS, CDR2 YFSETQ, per germline. For the CDR3, the DNA is TGCGCCAGCAGCTTATTTAGTGAAGCGAACACTGAAGCTTTCTTT. Its translation is CASSLFSEANTEAFF.

The rearrangement uses TRBV5-6 and TRBJ1-2; 7 nucleotides line up with TRBD1. The CDR3 is 15 residues long. The germline CDR1 and CDR2 sequences are SGHDT and YYEEEE. J was trimmed by 5 bases and V by 1 base; bases with no gene match: 8. CDR3 sequence (DNA): TGTGCCAGCAGCTTGCTAGGGGGCGCCGGGTATGGCTACACCTTC. The encoded protein is CASSLLGGAGYGYTF.

The chain has TRBV5-4 and TRBJ2-3; 8 nucleotides agree with TRBD2. With 5 bases clipped from V and 0 bases from J, the junction kept 2 bases outside the gene matches. The CDR3 loop spans 14 amino acids. CDR1 SGHNT and CDR2 YYREEE come from the germline V gene (reference sequence). The CDR3: CASRPGGSTDTQYF. CDR3 DNA sequence: TGTGCCAGCAGACCGGGGGGGAGCACAGATACGCAGTATTTT.

This sequence joins TRBV6-6 and TRBJ2-1, with TRBD1 as a possible D gene (5 bases). This CDR3 has 17 amino acids. Trimming shortened V by 5 bases and J by 4 bases, and 21 bases separated the two germline ends. Germline V gene sequence: CDR1 MNHNY, CDR2 SVGAGI (reference sequence). CDR3 nucleotides: TGTGCCAGCAGTCACGCGCGGTCGGAGTCAGGGTACAATGAGCAGTTCTTC. Amino acids: CASSHARSESGYNEQFF.

CDR3 coding DNA: TGTGCCAGCAGCGCCGGGACAGGGAACTATGGCTACACCTTC. It encodes CASSAGTGNYGYTF. V is TRBV9 and J is TRBJ1-2; the match to TRBD1 covers 9 bases. The CDR3 consists of 14 residues. J was trimmed by 2 bases and V by 3 bases; bases with no gene match: 2. Germline-derived CDR1 and CDR2 are SGDLS and YYNGEE.

CDR3 bases: TGTGCCTGGAGTTTAGGGGAGGCCAATGGCTACACCTTC. Its protein product is CAWSLGEANGYTF. V and J are TRBV30 and TRBJ1-2, with a possible D match to TRBD1 (5 bases). This CDR3 spans 13 amino acids. The germline V and J ends were trimmed by 2 bases and 6 bases, with 13 bases remaining between them. Germline V gene lookup returns CDR1 GTSNPN and CDR2 SVGIG (reference sequence).

V and J are TRBV12-3 or TRBV12-4 and TRBJ1-2, with D uncertain. The V end was cut by 3 bases, the J end by 8 bases, with 10 bases between. CDR3 length: 12 residues. The CDR3 reads CASSFGSEGYTF. The DNA for the CDR3 is TGTGCCAGCAGTTTTGGGTCGGAGGGCTACACCTTC.

The chain joins TRBV25-1 to TRBJ2-7; tentative D call: TRBD2 (6 bases). The V gene lost 6 bases and the J gene lost 2 bases, with 14 bases spanning the gap. Germline CDR1 is MGHDK and CDR2 is SYGVNS. There are 14 residues in the CDR3. The CDR3 nucleotides are TGTGCCAGCAGCCAGGCCGGGGGAGCCTACGAGCAGTACTTC. It yields the protein CASSQAGGAYEQYF.

The chain has TRBV5-1 and TRBJ2-2, with 8 bases lining up with TRBD2. The CDR3 is 18 amino acids. The germline CDR1 and CDR2 sequences are SGHRS and YFSETQ. Unmatched junction bases numbered 14, after V lost 1 base and J lost 6 bases. For the CDR3, the DNA is TGCGCCAGCAGCTTGACCCGCGGGGGGATGTATTTGGCCGGGGAGCTGTTTTTT. This sequence encodes CASSLTRGGMYLAGELFF.